This T cell receptor beta chain appears in the sequencing data of a study of cytomegalovirus exposure and HLA in healthy donors. From germline, CDR1 is SGDLS and CDR2 YYNGEE. This CDR3 has 14 amino acids. V shed 3 bases and J 2 bases; nucleotides not matched to a gene: 3. Study observations and caveats: Highly shared variants forming one cluster were likely a sequencing artifact. Beyond CMV serostatus, there was no information to go on about immune exposure.

With 60 Vbeta and 13 Jbeta primers, the PCR was carried out. Assay used: immunoSEQ multiplex PCR; TCRdb lists only in-frame clones, some missing. The table records 140,000 to 150,000 clones, around two thirds of them present only once. Of note for this clone: No antigen is known for it.

The sequence was collected from an older woman in good health and CMV-seropositive. The chain couples TRBV9 to TRBJ1-2, with TRBD1 matching over 8 bases. The sequenced sample was PBMCs. Here the CDR3 reads CASSAGQENYGYTF. The CDR3 bases are TGTGCCAGCAGCGCGGGACAGGAAAACTATGGCTACACCTTC.